These 21 T cell receptor beta chains share one sample of origin, sequenced in a study of T cells in localized non-small cell lung cancer. The repertoire was sequenced with immunoSEQ multiplex PCR; TCRdb's copy has only in-frame clones and lacks some. The sample includes approximately 24,000 clones, around 90% seen only once; the top ten take 22%. This sample comprised peripheral blood, obtained before any cancer treatment. These receptors came from a man aged 35-75 years with stage I squamous cell lung carcinoma.

This clone was seen once. The rearrangement links TRBV6-5 to TRBJ1-1; D remains unclear. Germline V gene data show CDR1 as MNHEY and CDR2 as SVGAGI. V lost 6 bases to trimming and J lost 1 base, with 12 bases between them. There are 14 residues in the CDR3. DNA of the CDR3: TGTGCCAGCAGCTTCCTAAACAGGAACACTGAAGCTTTCTTT. Protein product: CASSFLNRNTEAFF.

The V and J genes are TRBV11-2 and TRBJ2-5; 7 bases fit TRBD2. The CDR3 is 13 residues long. The V gene end was trimmed by 4 bases and the J gene end by 5 bases; junction bases not matched to a gene: 4. Germline V gene lookup returns CDR1 SGHAT and CDR2 FQNNGV. In DNA form, the CDR3 reads TGTGCCAGCAGCTGGACTAGTACCGAGACCCAGTACTTC. This encodes CASSWTSTETQYF.

Within the sample, this clone is medium-sized (0.01 to 0.1%). This rearrangement joins TRBV4-1 to TRBJ2-7, with unresolved D. The germline gives CDR1 MGHRA, CDR2 YSYEKL. V shed 1 base and J shed 1 base, with 14 bases lying between them. CDR3 size: 16 residues. CDR3 protein: CASSQGGQTVSYEQYF. CDR3 DNA: TGCGCCAGCAGCCAAGGGGGTCAGACCGTATCCTACGAGCAGTACTTC.

The chain carries TRBV27 and TRBJ1-6, with D hard to call. The V gene lost 6 bases and the J gene lost 0 bases, with 3 bases spanning the gap. Germline assignment: CDR1 MNHEY and CDR2 SMNVEV (reference sequence). This CDR3 comprises 13 residues. The CDR3 region is CASRSSYNSPLHF. The CDR3 coding sequence is TGTGCCAGCAGGAGCTCCTATAATTCACCCCTCCACTTT.

This chain links TRBV19 with TRBJ1-4, with 8 bases matching TRBD1. The V and J ends lost 3 bases and 6 bases, in that order; junction bases with no gene match: 9. The CDR3 sequence is 16 residues long. Germline loops: CDR1 LNHDA, CDR2 SQIVND (reference sequence). This chain's CDR3 is CASSMDRERHDEKLFF. The CDR3 region has the DNA TGTGCCAGTAGTATGGACAGGGAGAGACACGATGAAAAACTGTTTTTT.

This clone was recorded once. The rearrangement joins TRBV7-9 to TRBJ1-6; D unresolved. V lost 3 bases and J lost 7, with 13 bases in between. The germline CDR1 and CDR2 sequences are SEHNR and FQNEAQ (reference sequence). The CDR3 is 15 residues long. CDR3 sequence: CASSFGRGANSPLHF. In DNA form, the CDR3 reads TGTGCCAGCAGCTTCGGACGGGGAGCGAATTCACCCCTCCACTTT.

This chain links TRBV19 with TRBJ1-2, with 10 bases fitting TRBD1. This CDR3 spans 16 amino acids. Germline CDR1 and CDR2: LNHDA and SQIVND (reference sequence). Trimming removed 3 bases from V and 0 bases from J; junction bases left unmatched: 4. CDR3 protein: CASSIPDRGPNYGYTF. CDR3 nucleotide sequence: TGTGCCAGTAGTATTCCCGACAGGGGGCCTAACTATGGCTACACCTTC.

This chain joins TRBV28 and TRBJ1-1, with no clear D. The CDR3 is 14 amino acids. V dropped 2 bases and J dropped 2 bases, with 9 bases sitting between them. Germline V CDR1 and CDR2: MDHEN, SYDVKM. CDR3 nucleotides: TGTGCCAGCAGTTTAGACGTCCTCAACACTGAAGCTTTCTTT. Protein sequence: CASSLDVLNTEAFF.

V and J are TRBV19 and TRBJ2-2; TRBD2 aligns across 8 bases. J was trimmed by 1 base and V by 7 bases; bases with no gene match: 2. The CDR3 is made up of 14 amino acids. Per germline, CDR1 LNHDA and CDR2 SQIVND (reference sequence). The CDR3 nucleotides read TGTGCCAGTACCGGGACTAGGAACACCGGGGAGCTGTTTTTT. This gives the protein CASTGTRNTGELFF.

The V call is TRBV6-5, the J call TRBJ2-3; the match to TRBD1 covers 9 bases. Germline CDR1 reads MNHEY; CDR2 reads SVGAGI. The junction had 6 bases not matched to a gene; V was cut back by 4 bases and J by 4 bases. There are 15 residues in the CDR3. DNA of the CDR3: TGTGCCAGCAGTTCCGGACAGGGGATAGCAGATACGCAGTATTTT. It translates to CASSSGQGIADTQYF.

The rearrangement uses TRBV5-4 and TRBJ2-5, with D perhaps TRBD2 (7 bases). The CDR3 is 14 amino acids. Germline CDR1 is SGHNT and CDR2 is YYREEE (reference sequence). V was trimmed by 6 bases and J by 2 bases, leaving 14 bases between them. The CDR3 DNA is TGTGCCAGCAAAGTAGGGGGAGGGCAAGAGACCCAGTACTTC. This translates into CASKVGGGQETQYF. Filled out from reference TRBV5-4 and TRBJ2-5, the complete variable domain reads ETGVTQSPTHLIKTRGQQVTLRCSSQSGHNTVSWYQQALGQGPQFIFQYYREEENGRGNFPPRFSGLQFPNYSSELNVNALELDDSALYLCASKVGGGQETQYFGPGTRLLVL.

The J gene is TRBJ1-6, the V gene TRBV4-1; D not certain. Trimming stripped 4 bases from V and 8 bases from J, with 9 bases between. This CDR3 region has 13 residues. From germline, CDR1 is MGHRA and CDR2 YSYEKL. In DNA form, the CDR3 reads TGCGCCAGCAGCCGGAACCTGGATTCACCCCTCCACTTT. It yields the protein CASSRNLDSPLHF.

The chain carries TRBV19 and TRBJ1-1; tentative D call: TRBD1 (5 bases). The V and J ends lost 3 bases and 3 bases respectively, with 17 bases between them. Germline V gives CDR1 LNHDA, CDR2 SQIVND (reference sequence). The CDR3 spans 16 residues. For the CDR3, the DNA is TGTGCCAGTAGTATTGGGTCGTTCCAAGGGGACACTGAAGCTTTCTTT. It yields the protein CASSIGSFQGDTEAFF.

This clone was detected a few times. The J gene is TRBJ1-1, the V gene TRBV27; D unresolved. V lost 0 bases to trimming and J lost 2 bases, with 7 bases between them. Germline V gene sequence: CDR1 MNHEY, CDR2 SMNVEV (reference sequence). The CDR3 is 14 residues long. The CDR3 here is CASSLSRSNTEAFF. The CDR3 DNA reads as TGTGCCAGCAGTTTATCGCGGAGTAACACTGAAGCTTTCTTT.

The J gene is TRBJ2-4, the V gene TRBV5-1; 10 bases agree with TRBD2. Trimming cost V 4 bases and J 7 bases; bases outside gene matches: 8. The germline CDR1 and CDR2 sequences are SGHRS and YFSETQ. CDR3 size: 15 residues. CDR3 residues: CASSETGTSVNIQYF. The DNA for the CDR3 is TGCGCCAGCAGCGAGACCGGGACTAGCGTGAACATTCAGTACTTC. Full variable domain (rest looked up from reference TRBV5-1 and TRBJ2-4): KAGVTQTPRYLIKTRGQQVTLSCSPISGHRSVSWYQQTPGQGLQFLFEYFSETQRNKGNFPGRFSGRQFSNSRSEMNVSTLELGDSALYLCASSETGTSVNIQYFGAGTRLSVL.

This clone showed up just a few times. This chain joins TRBV7-3 and TRBJ2-5, with TRBD2 matching over 7 bases. CDR1 and CDR2 (germline): SGHTA, FQGTGA. Trimming cost V 3 bases and J 4 bases; bases outside gene matches: 5. This CDR3 is 14 amino acids long. As DNA, the CDR3 is TGTGCCAGCAGCTTTTCGGGACTAATAGAGACCCAGTACTTC. It specifies CASSFSGLIETQYF.

This chain uses TRBV2 with TRBJ1-5, with 7 bases that match TRBD1. V gave up 5 bases and J gave up 0 bases; unmatched junction bases: 7. Per the germline V gene, CDR1 is SNHLY and CDR2 is FYNNEI. This CDR3 is built from 16 residues. The CDR3 DNA reads as TGTGCCAGCAGTAGAAAGGGACAGAATAGCAATCAGCCCCAGCATTTT. This translates into CASSRKGQNSNQPQHF.

The rearrangement links TRBV19 to TRBJ1-3, with D perhaps TRBD1 (5 bases). Germline-derived CDR1 and CDR2 are LNHDA and SQIVND (reference sequence). The CDR3 sequence is 15 residues long. V lost 5 bases to trimming and J lost 0 bases, with 11 bases between them. This CDR3 is CASSPGTASGNTIYF. The CDR3 region has the DNA TGTGCCAGTAGTCCGGGGACTGCCTCTGGAAACACCATATATTTT.

V and J are TRBV7-9 and TRBJ1-1; a weak D match, TRBD1 (5 bases). The germline CDR1 and CDR2 sequences are SEHNR and FQNEAQ (reference sequence). V shed 4 bases and J shed 8 bases, with 20 bases lying between them. This CDR3 is built from 15 residues. The CDR3 spells CASSSSGHPISEAFF. In DNA, the CDR3 is TGTGCCAGCAGCTCATCAGGACACCCTATCTCCGAAGCTTTCTTT. Variable domain in full (rest from reference TRBV7-9 and TRBJ1-1): DTGVSQNPRHKITKRGQNVTFRCDPISEHNRLYWYRQTLGQGPEFLTYFQNEAQLEKSRLLSDRFSAERPKGSFSTLEIQRTEQGDSAMYLCASSSSGHPISEAFFGQGTRLTVV.

The J gene is TRBJ2-2, the V gene TRBV11-2; no clear D. V shed 3 bases and J shed 6 bases, with 5 bases lying between them. This CDR3 has 12 amino acids. CDR1 is SGHAT and CDR2 is FQNNGV in the germline V gene. The CDR3 nucleotides read TGTGCCAGCAGCTTCGTCCCCGGGGAGCTGTTTTTT. This sequence encodes CASSFVPGELFF.

J is TRBJ2-3 and V is TRBV10-3, with D unresolved. CDR3 length: 14 residues. The V gene lost 9 bases and the J gene lost 0 bases, with 13 bases spanning the gap. The germline V gene encodes CDR1 ENHRY and CDR2 SYGVKD. Here the CDR3 DNA reads TGTGCCATTGGGGATCGAACTAGCACAGATACGCAGTATTTT. This gives the protein CAIGDRTSTDTQYF.